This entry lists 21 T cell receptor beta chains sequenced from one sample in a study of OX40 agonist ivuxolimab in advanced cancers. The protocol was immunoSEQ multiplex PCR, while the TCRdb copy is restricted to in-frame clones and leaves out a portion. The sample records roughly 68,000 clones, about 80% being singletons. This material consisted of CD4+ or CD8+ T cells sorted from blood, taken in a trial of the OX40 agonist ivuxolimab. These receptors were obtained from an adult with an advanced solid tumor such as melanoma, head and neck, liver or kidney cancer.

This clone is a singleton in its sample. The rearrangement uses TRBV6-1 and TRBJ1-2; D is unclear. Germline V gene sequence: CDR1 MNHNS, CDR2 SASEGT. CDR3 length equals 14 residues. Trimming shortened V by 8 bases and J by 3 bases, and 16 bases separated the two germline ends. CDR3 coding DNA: TGTGCCAGCGCACCAACAGTCGGGGACTATGGCTACACCTTC. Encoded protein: CASAPTVGDYGYTF.

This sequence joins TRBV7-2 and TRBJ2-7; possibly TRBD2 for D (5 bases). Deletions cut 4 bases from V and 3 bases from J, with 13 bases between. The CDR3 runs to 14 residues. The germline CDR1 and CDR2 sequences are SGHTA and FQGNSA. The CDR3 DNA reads TGTGCCAGCAGCTCGACCGCTGGAGGCTACGAGCAGTACTTC. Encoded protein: CASSSTAGGYEQYF. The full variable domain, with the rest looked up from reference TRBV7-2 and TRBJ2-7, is GAGVSQSPSNKVTEKGKDVELRCDPISGHTALYWYRQSLGQGLEFLIYFQGNSAPDKSGLPSDRFSAERTGGSVSTLTIQRTQQEDSAVYLCASSSTAGGYEQYFGPGTRLTVT.

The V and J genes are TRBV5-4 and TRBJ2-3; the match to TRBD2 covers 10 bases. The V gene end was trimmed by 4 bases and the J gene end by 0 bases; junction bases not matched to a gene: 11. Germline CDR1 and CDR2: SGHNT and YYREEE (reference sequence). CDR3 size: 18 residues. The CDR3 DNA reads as TGTGCCAGCAGCCGGGGGGGGCTAGCGGGGGCCAGCACAGATACGCAGTATTTT. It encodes CASSRGGLAGASTDTQYF.

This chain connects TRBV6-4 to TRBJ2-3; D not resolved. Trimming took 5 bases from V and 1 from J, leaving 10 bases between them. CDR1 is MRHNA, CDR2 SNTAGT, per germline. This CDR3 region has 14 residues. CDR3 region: CASSRRAGTDTQYF. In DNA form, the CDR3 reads TGTGCCAGCAGTCGACGGGCGGGCACAGATACGCAGTATTTT.

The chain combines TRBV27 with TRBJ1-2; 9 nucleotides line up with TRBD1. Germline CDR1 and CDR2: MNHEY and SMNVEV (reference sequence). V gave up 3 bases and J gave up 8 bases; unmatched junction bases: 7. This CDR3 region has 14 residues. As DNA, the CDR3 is TGTGCCAGCAGTTTCTACAGGGGGCAGGAGGGCTACACCTTC. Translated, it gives CASSFYRGQEGYTF.

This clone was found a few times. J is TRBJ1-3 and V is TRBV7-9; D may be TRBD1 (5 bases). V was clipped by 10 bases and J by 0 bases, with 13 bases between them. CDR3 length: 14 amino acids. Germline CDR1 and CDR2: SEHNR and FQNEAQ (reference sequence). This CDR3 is CATRPGRSGNTIYF. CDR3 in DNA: TGTGCCACTCGACCGGGACGCTCTGGAAACACCATATATTTT.

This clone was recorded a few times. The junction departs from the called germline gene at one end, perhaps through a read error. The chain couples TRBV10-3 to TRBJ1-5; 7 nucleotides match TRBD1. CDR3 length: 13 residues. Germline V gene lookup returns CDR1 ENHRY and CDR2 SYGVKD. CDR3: CASSWTGGQPQHF. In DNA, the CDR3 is TGTGCCAGCAGTTGGACAGGAGGTCAGCCCCAGCATTTT.

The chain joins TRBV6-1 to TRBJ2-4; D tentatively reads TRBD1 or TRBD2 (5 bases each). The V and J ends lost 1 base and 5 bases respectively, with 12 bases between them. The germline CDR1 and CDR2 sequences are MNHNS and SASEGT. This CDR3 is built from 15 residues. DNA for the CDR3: TGTGCCAGCAGTGAAGTGGGGGTAGGCCAAAACATTCAGTACTTC. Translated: CASSEVGVGQNIQYF.

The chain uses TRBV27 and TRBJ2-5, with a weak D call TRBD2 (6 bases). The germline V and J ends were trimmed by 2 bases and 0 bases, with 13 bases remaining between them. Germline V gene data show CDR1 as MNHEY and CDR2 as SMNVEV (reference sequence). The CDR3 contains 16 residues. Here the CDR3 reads CASSLRVAAYQETQYF. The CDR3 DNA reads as TGTGCCAGCAGTTTAAGGGTAGCGGCGTACCAAGAGACCCAGTACTTC.

CDR3 sequence (DNA): TGCGCCAGCAGAGCCAGCGGGGGGACTAGCACAGATACGCAGTATTTT. Its translation is CASRASGGTSTDTQYF. The chain couples TRBV5-1 to TRBJ2-3; 9 bases align to TRBD2. Germline CDR1 SGHRS, CDR2 YFSETQ. V lost 5 bases, J lost 0 bases, and 7 bases stayed unmatched. The CDR3 spans 16 residues.

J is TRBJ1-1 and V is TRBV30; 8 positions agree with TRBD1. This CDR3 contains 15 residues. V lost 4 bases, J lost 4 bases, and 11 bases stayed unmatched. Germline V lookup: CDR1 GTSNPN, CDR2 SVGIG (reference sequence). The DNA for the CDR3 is TGTGCCTGGAAAACCGGGACAGGAAGGGGCACTGAAGCTTTCTTT. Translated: CAWKTGTGRGTEAFF.

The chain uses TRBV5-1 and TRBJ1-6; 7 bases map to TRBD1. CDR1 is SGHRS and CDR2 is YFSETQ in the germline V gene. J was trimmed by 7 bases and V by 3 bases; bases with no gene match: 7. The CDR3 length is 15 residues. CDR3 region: CASSSGGGLNSPLHF. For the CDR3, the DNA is TGCGCCAGCAGCTCAGGAGGGGGCTTAAATTCACCCCTCCACTTT.

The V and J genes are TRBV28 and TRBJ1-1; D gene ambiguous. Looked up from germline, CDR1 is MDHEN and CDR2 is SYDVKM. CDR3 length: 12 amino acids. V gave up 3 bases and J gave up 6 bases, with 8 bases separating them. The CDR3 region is CASSLKRAEAFF. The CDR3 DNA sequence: TGTGCCAGCAGTTTGAAGAGGGCTGAAGCTTTCTTT.

The CDR3 loop is CASSPGTSPSTDTQYF. The CDR3 DNA reads as TGTGCCAGCAGCCCTGGGACTAGCCCGAGCACAGATACGCAGTATTTT. The chain uses TRBV7-2 and TRBJ2-3; TRBD2 matches 9 bases. The CDR3 sequence is 16 residues long. V lost 5 bases, J lost 0 bases, and 6 bases stayed unmatched. Germline V gene data show CDR1 as SGHTA and CDR2 as FQGNSA.

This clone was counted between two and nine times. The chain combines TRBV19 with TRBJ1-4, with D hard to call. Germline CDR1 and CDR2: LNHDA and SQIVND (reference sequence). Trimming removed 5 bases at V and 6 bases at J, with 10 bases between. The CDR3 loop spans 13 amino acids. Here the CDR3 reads CASSPRRHEKLFF. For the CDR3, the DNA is TGTGCCAGTAGTCCCCGCCGGCATGAAAAACTGTTTTTT.

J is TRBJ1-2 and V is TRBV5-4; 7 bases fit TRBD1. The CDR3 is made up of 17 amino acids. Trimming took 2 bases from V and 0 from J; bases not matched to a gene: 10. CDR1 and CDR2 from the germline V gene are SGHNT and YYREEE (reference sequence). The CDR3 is CASSFEGQRYSNYGYTF. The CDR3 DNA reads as TGTGCCAGCAGCTTCGAGGGACAGCGTTACTCTAACTATGGCTACACCTTC.

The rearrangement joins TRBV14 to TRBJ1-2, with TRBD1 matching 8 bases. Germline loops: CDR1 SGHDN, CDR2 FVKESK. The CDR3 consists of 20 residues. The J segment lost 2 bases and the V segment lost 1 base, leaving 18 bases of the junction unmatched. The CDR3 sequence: CASSQGLMDRDKVRNYGYTF. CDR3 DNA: TGTGCCAGCAGCCAAGGTTTAATGGACAGGGACAAGGTCCGGAACTATGGCTACACCTTC.

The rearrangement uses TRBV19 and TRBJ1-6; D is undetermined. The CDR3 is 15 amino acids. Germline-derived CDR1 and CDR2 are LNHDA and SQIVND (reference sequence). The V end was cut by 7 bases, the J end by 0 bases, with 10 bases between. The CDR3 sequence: CASTVGSSYNSPLHF. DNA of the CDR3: TGTGCCAGTACCGTGGGGAGCTCCTATAATTCACCCCTCCACTTT. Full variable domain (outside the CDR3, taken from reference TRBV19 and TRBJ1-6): DGGITQSPKYLFRKEGQNVTLSCEQNLNHDAMYWYRQDPGQGLRLIYYSQIVNDFQKGDIAEGYSVSREKKESFPLTVTSAQKNPTAFYLCASTVGSSYNSPLHFGNGTRLTVT.

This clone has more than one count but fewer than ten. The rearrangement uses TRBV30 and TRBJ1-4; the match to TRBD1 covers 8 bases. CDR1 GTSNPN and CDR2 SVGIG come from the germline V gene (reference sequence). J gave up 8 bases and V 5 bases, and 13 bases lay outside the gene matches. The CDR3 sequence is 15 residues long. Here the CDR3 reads CAWARAWTGPEKLFF. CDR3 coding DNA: TGTGCCTGGGCTAGAGCCTGGACAGGGCCCGAAAAACTGTTTTTT.

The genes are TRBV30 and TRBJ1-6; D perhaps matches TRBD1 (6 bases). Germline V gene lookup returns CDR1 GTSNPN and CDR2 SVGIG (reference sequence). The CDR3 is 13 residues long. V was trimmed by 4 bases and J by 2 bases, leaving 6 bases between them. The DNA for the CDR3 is TGTGCCTGGACAGGGGCCTATAATTCACCCCTCCACTTT. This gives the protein CAWTGAYNSPLHF.

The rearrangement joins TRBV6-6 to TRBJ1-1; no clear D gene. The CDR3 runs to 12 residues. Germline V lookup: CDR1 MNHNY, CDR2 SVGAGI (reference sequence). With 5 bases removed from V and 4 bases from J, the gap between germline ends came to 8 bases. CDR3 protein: CASSPSATEAFF. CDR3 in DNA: TGTGCCAGCAGTCCTAGCGCCACTGAAGCTTTCTTT.